The 27 T cell receptor beta chains below were found in one sample sequenced in a study of breast tumors, draining lymph nodes, adjacent tissues. Breast cancer patients provided tissue from their axillary draining lymph nodes. TCRdb re-called the multiplex PCR reads with MiXCR, one entry per CDR3 protein. In the table there are about 270,000 distinct CDR3 sequences, over 25% of which are singletons. Source material: axillary lymph node tissue. These TCRs come from a female donor with breast cancer. Some clones in this sample may be carry-over from other donors' samples.

This clonotype was recorded at least ten times. V is TRBV7-8 and J is TRBJ2-2, with D tentatively TRBD1 (6 bases). Trimming pared 1 base from V and 4 bases from J, leaving 10 bases between. Germline values: CDR1 SGHVS, CDR2 FQNEAQ. The length of the CDR3 is 15 residues. The CDR3 coding sequence is TGTGCCAGCAGCTTAGTGGGGGCTGGCACCGGGGAGCTGTTTTTT. This encodes CASSLVGAGTGELFF. Combining the CDR3 with reference TRBV7-8 and TRBJ2-2 gives the whole variable domain GAGVSQSPRYKVAKRGQDVALRCDPISGHVSLFWYQQALGQGPEFLTYFQNEAQLDKSGLPSDRFFAERPEGSVSTLKIQRTQQEDSAVYLCASSLVGAGTGELFFGEGSRLTVL.

The sample holds many counts of this clonotype. V usage is TRBV7-3 and J usage is TRBJ2-7; D remains ambiguous. The germline CDR1 and CDR2 sequences are SGHTA and FQGTGA. The V gene lost 0 bases and the J gene lost 6 bases, with 9 bases spanning the gap. The CDR3 is 13 residues long. The CDR3 here is CASSLTERGEQYF. The CDR3 DNA is TGTGCCAGCAGCTTAACGGAGCGAGGCGAGCAGTACTTC. The variable domain in full, with the rest retrieved from reference TRBV7-3 and TRBJ2-7, is GAGVSQTPSNKVTEKGKYVELRCDPISGHTALYWYRQSLGQGPEFLIYFQGTGAADDSGLPNDRFFAVRPEGSVSTLKIQRTERGDSAVYLCASSLTERGEQYFGPGTRLTVT.

This clonotype was seen many times. The rearrangement joins TRBV7-3 to TRBJ2-5, with TRBD2 matching 10 bases. CDR1 SGHTA and CDR2 FQGTGA come from the germline V gene. V was clipped by 5 bases and J by 5 bases; unmatched bases: 8. There are 15 residues in the CDR3. The CDR3 bases are TGTGCCAGCAGCCCAGCGGGAGGGCCTCGGGAGACCCAGTACTTC. Its translation: CASSPAGGPRETQYF. Filled out from reference TRBV7-3 and TRBJ2-5, the complete variable domain reads GAGVSQTPSNKVTEKGKYVELRCDPISGHTALYWYRQSLGQGPEFLIYFQGTGAADDSGLPNDRFFAVRPEGSVSTLKIQRTERGDSAVYLCASSPAGGPRETQYFGPGTRLLVL.

This clonotype has just a few counts. The chain employs TRBV3-1 and TRBJ2-7, with a weak D call TRBD2 (5 bases). Trimming took 3 bases from V and 0 from J, leaving 12 bases between them. Germline CDR1 LGHDT, CDR2 YNNKEL (reference sequence). CDR3 length: 15 amino acids. CDR3 amino acids: CASSQASSSSYEQYF. CDR3 DNA sequence: TGTGCCAGCAGCCAGGCTAGCTCTAGCTCCTACGAGCAGTACTTC.

Concerning this clonotype itself: A much larger clonotype is one base distant, so this may be a read error. The chain links TRBV6-1 to TRBJ2-3, with TRBD1 identical over 7 bases. The CDR3 has 12 amino acids. Germline assignment: CDR1 MNHNS and CDR2 SASEGT. V gave up 8 bases and J gave up 6 bases; unmatched junction bases: 5. The CDR3 spells CASSPDRDTQYF. The CDR3 DNA reads TGTGCCAGCTCACCGGACAGGGATACGCAGTATTTT.

At least ten counts were recorded for this clonotype. The gene calls are TRBV12-3 or TRBV12-4 and TRBJ2-1; the D gene is possibly TRBD2 (5 bases). CDR3 length: 16 amino acids. Trimming left V 2 bases short and J 6 bases short, with 17 bases between. The CDR3 coding sequence is TGTGCCAGCAGTTTAATGTCGGGGAGAGGCGCCAATGAGCAGTTCTTC. Translating it yields CASSLMSGRGANEQFF.

This clonotype was counted only a few times. The genes are TRBV7-8 and TRBJ1-2; 12 positions agree with TRBD1. The junction had 4 bases not matched to a gene; V was cut back by 5 bases and J by 6 bases. Germline V CDR1 and CDR2: SGHVS, FQNEAQ. This CDR3 region has 14 residues. The CDR3 is CASSPGTGGDGYTF. The DNA for the CDR3 is TGTGCCAGCAGCCCAGGGACAGGGGGCGATGGCTACACCTTC.

Notes on this clonotype: One end of the junction varies from germline; a read error may be responsible. The chain couples TRBV20-1 to TRBJ2-5; D may be TRBD2 (5 bases). From germline, CDR1 is DFQATT and CDR2 SNEGSKA (reference sequence). There are 13 residues in the CDR3. The CDR3 DNA reads as TGCGGTGCCGCGAAGGACGGCGGGGAGACCCAGTACTTC. Residues: CGAAKDGGETQYF.

In nucleotides, the CDR3 is TGTGCCAGCAGCTTAGCTTACAGGGGCACTGAAGCTTTCTTT. It codes for CASSLAYRGTEAFF. The rearrangement links TRBV11-3 to TRBJ1-1; 7 nucleotides match TRBD1. Germline V CDR1 and CDR2: SGHNT, YENEEA. V gave up 1 base and J gave up 4 bases; unmatched junction bases: 3. This CDR3 is built from 14 residues.

The chain is built from TRBV29-1 and TRBJ2-5, with no clear D. CDR1 is SQVTM, CDR2 ANQGSEA, per germline. This CDR3 contains 13 residues. Trimming stripped 4 bases from V and 5 bases from J, with 14 bases between. The CDR3 DNA is TGCAGCGTTGGAGAGTGGGGTAGGGAGACCCAGTACTTC. Its protein is CSVGEWGRETQYF.

The rearrangement joins TRBV7-8 to TRBJ2-1, with a tentative D call TRBD1 (5 bases). Germline CDR1 and CDR2: SGHVS and FQNEAQ. This CDR3 comprises 19 residues. The CDR3 DNA is TGTCCCATCACCAAAATGCTGGGGCTGACCTTGCGACACGACAATGAGCAGTTCTTC. Translated: CPITKMLGLTLRHDNEQFF.

At least ten counts were recorded for this clonotype. V gene TRBV7-9 combines with J gene TRBJ2-1; D is unclear. The germline V gene encodes CDR1 SEHNR and CDR2 FQNEAQ (reference sequence). The CDR3 runs to 12 residues. Trimming stripped 4 bases from V and 4 bases from J, with 5 bases between. This CDR3 is CASSSWYNEQFF. CDR3 in DNA: TGTGCCAGCAGCTCCTGGTACAATGAGCAGTTCTTC.

This clonotype was observed a few times. The chain links TRBV30 to TRBJ1-5; D not resolved. CDR1 is GTSNPN, CDR2 SVGIG, per germline (reference sequence). V was clipped by 4 bases and J by 6 bases, with 16 bases between them. The CDR3 has 14 amino acids. The CDR3 nucleotides are TGTGCCTGGAACAAAGGAGTAGCGGGTCAGCCCCAGCATTTT. Translating it yields CAWNKGVAGQPQHF.

This clonotype was counted a single time. DNA for the CDR3: TGCGCCAGCAGCCAAGAGGCTAGCGGAGGGCGCGAGCAGTACTTC. Translating gives CASSQEASGGREQYF. This chain uses TRBV4-3 with TRBJ2-7; 7 bases align to TRBD2. This CDR3 has 15 residues. The germline V gene has CDR1 LGHNA and CDR2 YSLEER. Trimming cost V 0 bases and J 6 bases; bases outside gene matches: 8.

This clonotype was recorded many times. CDR3 DNA sequence: TGTGCCACCAGTGATTTGGTGACTGCTCCTACGCAGTATTTT. Its protein is CATSDLVTAPTQYF. The chain employs TRBV24-1 and TRBJ2-3; D remains unclear. The CDR3 is 14 residues long. V lost 0 bases and J 8 bases, leaving 11 bases between the germline ends. Germline V lookup: CDR1 KGHDR, CDR2 SFDVKD.

This clonotype was observed many times. The chain employs TRBV5-8 and TRBJ2-3; 13 nucleotides match TRBD2. Looked up from germline, CDR1 is SGHTS and CDR2 is YDEGEE. This CDR3 is 18 amino acids long. Trimming at V came to 5 bases and at J to 1 base, leaving 10 bases not matched to a gene. DNA for the CDR3: TGTGCCAGCAGGGGTAGACTAGCGGGAGGCCTTCGCACAGATACGCAGTATTTT. Residues: CASRGRLAGGLRTDTQYF.

Remarks on this clonotype: Possible read error: a much larger clone is one base away. The chain combines TRBV20-1 with TRBJ2-7; unclear D gene. CDR1 is DFQATT, CDR2 SNEGSKA, per germline (reference sequence). The CDR3 has 11 residues. CDR3 DNA sequence: TGCAGTGCGAGAGGCGCGTTCGAGCAGTACTTC. It codes for CSARGAFEQYF.

To note about this clonotype: One base away lies a much larger clone, so this may be a sequencing read error. The chain has TRBV9 and TRBJ2-7, with 7 bases identical to TRBD1. The assigned J gene may be wrong: the sequence end matches TRBJ2-1 better. The CDR3 length is 14 residues. Germline loops: CDR1 SGDLS, CDR2 YYNGEE. DNA for the CDR3: TGTGCCAGCAGAGGACAGGCCCCCTCCTACGAGCAGTTCTTC. This codes for CASRGQAPSYEQFF.

The rearrangement joins TRBV20-1 to TRBJ1-6, with D maybe TRBD1 (5 bases). With 6 bases removed from V and 7 bases from J, the gap between germline ends came to 22 bases. Germline CDR1 DFQATT, CDR2 SNEGSKA (reference sequence). The CDR3 loop spans 16 amino acids. The CDR3 region has the DNA TGCAGTGCCTCCCGGGGCCGAGGCTCTGGGAATTCACCCCTCCACTTT. Translating gives CSASRGRGSGNSPLHF.

This clonotype has ten or more counts. The chain uses TRBV24-1 and TRBJ2-2; the D is unclear. V was clipped by 6 bases and J by 5 bases, with 6 bases between them. CDR3 size: 12 residues. Germline-derived CDR1 and CDR2 are KGHDR and SFDVKD. The CDR3 is CATSSATGELFF. CDR3 DNA sequence: TGTGCCACCAGTTCCGCTACCGGGGAGCTGTTTTTT.

As for this clonotype: A much bigger clone sits one base away, suggesting this may be a read error. The gene calls are TRBV11-2 and TRBJ2-3; 8 bases line up with TRBD1. The last part of the DNA fits TRBJ1-5 better; the J call may be wrong. Germline V gene lookup returns CDR1 SGHAT and CDR2 FQNNGV. CDR3 size: 14 residues. CDR3: CASSLRTGTDTQHF. The CDR3 region has the DNA TGTGCCAGCAGCCTCCGGACAGGGACAGATACGCAGCATTTT.

This clonotype was counted many times. This rearrangement joins TRBV10-3 to TRBJ2-7; 7 nucleotides agree with TRBD2. The germline CDR1 and CDR2 sequences are ENHRY and SYGVKD. CDR3 length: 13 amino acids. Trimming at V came to 6 bases and at J to 4 bases, leaving 6 bases not matched to a gene. The CDR3 region is CAIRSGTHYEQYF. The CDR3 coding sequence is TGTGCCATCAGGAGCGGGACTCATTACGAGCAGTACTTC.

This clonotype has a count of ten or more. The chain employs TRBV11-3 and TRBJ2-7, with D possibly TRBD1 on 7 matching bases. V was clipped by 2 bases and J by 0 bases, with 14 bases between them. Germline lookup yields CDR1 SGHNT and CDR2 YENEEA. The CDR3 sequence is 16 residues long. CDR3 sequence: CASSLLSGGSSYEQYF. The CDR3 bases are TGTGCCAGCAGCTTACTATCAGGGGGGAGCTCCTACGAGCAGTACTTC. Supplemented by reference TRBV11-3 and TRBJ2-7, the full variable domain reads EAGVVQSPRYKIIEKKQPVAFWCNPISGHNTLYWYLQNLGQGPELLIRYENEEAVDDSQLPKDRFSAERLKGVDSTLKIQPAELGDSAVYLCASSLLSGGSSYEQYFGPGTRLTVT.

This clonotype has at least ten counts. The V gene is TRBV6-5, the J gene TRBJ2-2; no clear D gene. The germline V gene encodes CDR1 MNHEY and CDR2 SVGAGI. The ends were cut back, 6 bases at V and 6 bases at J, with 8 bases in the middle. The CDR3 is made up of 12 amino acids. The CDR3 nucleotides are TGTGCCAGCAGAGTGGTGTCCGGGGAGCTGTTTTTT. Residues: CASRVVSGELFF.

This clonotype was seen repeatedly, ten times or more. The V and J genes are TRBV11-2 and TRBJ2-1; D perhaps matches TRBD2 (5 bases). From germline, CDR1 is SGHAT and CDR2 FQNNGV. V lost 2 bases and J 8 bases, leaving 13 bases between the germline ends. The CDR3 length is 14 residues. This chain's CDR3 is CASSLSTAGDEQFF. CDR3 DNA: TGTGCCAGCAGCTTATCTACAGCCGGGGATGAGCAGTTCTTC.

This clonotype turned up a few times. A single base separates this from a much larger clone, so it may be a read error. The CDR3 nucleotides are TGTGCCAGCAGGGACGGGACAGGGAGCAATCAGCCCCAGCATTTT. Residues: CASRDGTGSNQPQHF. The chain joins TRBV12-3 or TRBV12-4 to TRBJ1-5, with 9 bases that match TRBD1. The trim removed 6 bases at V and 1 base at J, leaving 4 bases unmatched. The CDR3 consists of 15 residues.

This clonotype was observed many times. CDR3 sequence: CASRGQDTYEQYF. The CDR3 DNA reads as TGTGCCAGTAGGGGACAGGATACCTACGAGCAGTACTTC. V is TRBV19 and J is TRBJ2-7; 8 nucleotides agree with TRBD1. This CDR3 contains 13 residues. The V and J ends lost 6 bases and 2 bases, in that order; junction bases with no gene match: 3. Germline CDR1 is LNHDA and CDR2 is SQIVND (reference sequence).